The T cell receptor beta chain described here comes from a study of human T cells and chemical hapten exposure. Overall study context: Patch tests put 0.01% DPC on the upper back, and the results were checked at 6 days. Study outcomes and limitations: Versus controls, significantly more large CDR3 similarity clusters arose from expanded TCRs. As patch test score rose, PT1 expanded TCR counts tended to rise as well. Sensitizing with DPC caused no change in TCRs above 1 in 1000 frequency.

Time point denoted: pre-sensitization, week 0. Treatment here: therapeutic diphenylcyclopropenone sensitization with weekly scalp DPC. TCRdb used MiXCR to reprocess the RACE reads, holding one entry per CDR3 protein. Among 270,000 or so distinct CDR3 sequences, over 7.5% were seen once, and the ten largest hold 1.2%. This clonotype has just a few counts. The antigen is not known. The receptor was derived from a man younger than 35 with alopecia areata. Some clones in this sample may be carry-over from other donors' samples. The specimen was whole blood, collected in connection with sensitization to the hapten diphenylcyclopropenone (DPC).

The CDR3 spells CASSLTWPLYQPQHF. Here the CDR3 DNA reads TGTGCCAGCAGTTTGACGTGGCCTTTATACCAGCCCCAGCATTTT. This rearrangement joins TRBV27 to TRBJ1-5; D is uncertain. V lost 3 bases to trimming and J lost 7 bases, with 16 bases between them. Germline CDR1 is MNHEY and CDR2 is SMNVEV (reference sequence). The CDR3 runs to 15 residues.